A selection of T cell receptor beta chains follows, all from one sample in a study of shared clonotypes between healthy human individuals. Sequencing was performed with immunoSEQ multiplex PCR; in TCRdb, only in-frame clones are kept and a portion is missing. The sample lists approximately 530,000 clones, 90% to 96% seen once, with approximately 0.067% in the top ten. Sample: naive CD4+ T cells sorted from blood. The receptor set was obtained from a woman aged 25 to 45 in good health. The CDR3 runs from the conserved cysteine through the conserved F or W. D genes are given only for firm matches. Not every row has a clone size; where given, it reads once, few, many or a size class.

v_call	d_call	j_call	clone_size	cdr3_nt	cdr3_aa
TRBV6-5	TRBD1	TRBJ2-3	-	TGTGCCAGCAGTCCCACCTACAGGGGAACGCAGTATTTT	CASSPTYRGTQYF
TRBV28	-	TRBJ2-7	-	TGTGCCAGCAGTTTAATCCGGGCTAGCCCAAGCTCCTACGAGCAGTACTTC	CASSLIRASPSSYEQYF
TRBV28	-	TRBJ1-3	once	TGTGCCAGCAGTCTCCCTTCTGGAAACACCATATATTTT	CASSLPSGNTIYF
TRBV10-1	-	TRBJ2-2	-	TGCGCCAGCAGTGCAGGGGCGGATAACACCGGGGAGCTGTTTTTT	CASSAGADNTGELFF
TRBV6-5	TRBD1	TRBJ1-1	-	TGTGCCAGCAGTTCCCCAACAGGGGACCCTGAAGCTTTCTTT	CASSSPTGDPEAFF
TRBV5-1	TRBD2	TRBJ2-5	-	TGCGCCAGCAGCCCAACTAGCGGAAAAGAGACCCAGTACTTC	CASSPTSGKETQYF
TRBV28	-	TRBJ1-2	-	TGTGCCAGCAGTTTAAGGGGTCTTCCCTATGGCTACACCTTC	CASSLRGLPYGYTF
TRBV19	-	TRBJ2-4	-	TGTGCCAGTAGTCCAAGAAGGGGGTCGGGCGGCATGACCAAAAACATTCAGTACTTC	CASSPRRGSGGMTKNIQYF
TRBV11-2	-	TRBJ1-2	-	TGTGCCAGCAGCTCCCTGGGCAGCAACTATGGCTACACCTTC	CASSSLGSNYGYTF
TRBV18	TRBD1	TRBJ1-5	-	TGTGCCAGCTCACCGGGACAGGGGTTTCAGCCCCAGCATTTT	CASSPGQGFQPQHF
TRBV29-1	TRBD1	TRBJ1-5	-	TGCAGCGTCTCCGGGACAGGGAAAACTCCGGTTAGCAATCAGCCCCAGCATTTT	CSVSGTGKTPVSNQPQHF
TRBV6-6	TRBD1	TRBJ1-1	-	TGTGCCAGCAGTCGGGACAGGGGTACCACTGAAGCTTTCTTT	CASSRDRGTTEAFF
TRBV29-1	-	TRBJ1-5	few	TGCAGCGTTGCCACGACCGGGCAGCCCCAGCATTTT	CSVATTGQPQHF
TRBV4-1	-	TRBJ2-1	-	TGCGCCAGCAGCCGATACGCTAGCACAGATGAGCAGTTCTTC	CASSRYASTDEQFF
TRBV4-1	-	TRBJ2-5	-	TGCGCCAGCAGCCAGGGACCGCAGGTGCGGGAGACCCAGTACTTC	CASSQGPQVRETQYF
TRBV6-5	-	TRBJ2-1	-	TGTGCCAGCACCAACTCCGGGAATGAGCAGTTCTTC	CASTNSGNEQFF
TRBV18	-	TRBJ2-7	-	TGTGCCAGCTCACCAATGGCTGTAACCTACGAGCAGTACTTC	CASSPMAVTYEQYF
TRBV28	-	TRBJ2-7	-	TGTGCCAGCAGTTCCCCTTGGAGACAGTATACCTACGAGCAGTACTTC	CASSSPWRQYTYEQYF